This note documents a single TCR beta chain sequence. The antigen remains unidentified. The data stem from a study of cytomegalovirus exposure and HLA in healthy donors. Findings and caveats of the study: It has been reported that TCR beta sequences accurately predicted the HLA-A and HLA-B alleles of most subjects. HLA alleles were associated with 17,000 or so TCR beta sequences in a later analysis at 0.05 false discovery rate.

Primers: 60 Vbeta forward and 13 Jbeta reverse. The data were produced by immunoSEQ multiplex PCR, yet TCRdb's version contains in-frame clones alone and is incomplete. The sample consists of more than 65,000 clones, roughly 85% of them appearing once. Looked up from germline, CDR1 is MNHNY and CDR2 is SVGAGI (reference sequence). The CDR3 is 16 amino acids. V lost 0 bases, J lost 0 bases, and 3 bases stayed unmatched. Each of the donors was a healthy bone marrow donor. Unrecorded immune exposure was likely among donors, who were nominally healthy when sampled. The origin of this receptor is a female donor in good health and CMV-seronegative. The chain employs TRBV6-6 and TRBJ2-3; 7 nucleotides match TRBD2. Sequences were obtained from PBMCs. CDR3 sequence reads: CASSYSTGGSTDTQYF. In DNA form, the CDR3 reads TGTGCCAGCAGTTACTCGACCGGGGGGAGCACAGATACGCAGTATTTT.